Listed here is a single T cell receptor (beta chain). Its antigen is not identified. This sample is drawn from a study of post-analysis software for immune sequencing data. Trimming removed 1 base from V and 4 bases from J, with 12 bases in between. The germline V gene has CDR1 MGHDK and CDR2 SYGVNS. This CDR3 is built from 15 residues. Points from the study as a whole: There were five or six TRBV segments more frequent in patients than controls, and TRBV5-6, TRBV5-1 and TRBV20-1 were among them.

Unique molecular identifiers were present in the TCR beta cDNA libraries. TCRdb fed the PCR reads into MiXCR, producing one record per CDR3 protein. The table has roughly 540,000 distinct CDR3 sequences, roughly 34% seen once. The chain combines TRBV25-1 with TRBJ2-3; D might be TRBD1 (6 bases). The source of this sequence is a girl under 18 with multiple sclerosis. The source material was blood. CDR3 protein: CASSESAAGADTQYF. The CDR3 nucleotides are TGTGCCAGCAGTGAATCCGCCGCAGGGGCAGATACGCAGTATTTT.